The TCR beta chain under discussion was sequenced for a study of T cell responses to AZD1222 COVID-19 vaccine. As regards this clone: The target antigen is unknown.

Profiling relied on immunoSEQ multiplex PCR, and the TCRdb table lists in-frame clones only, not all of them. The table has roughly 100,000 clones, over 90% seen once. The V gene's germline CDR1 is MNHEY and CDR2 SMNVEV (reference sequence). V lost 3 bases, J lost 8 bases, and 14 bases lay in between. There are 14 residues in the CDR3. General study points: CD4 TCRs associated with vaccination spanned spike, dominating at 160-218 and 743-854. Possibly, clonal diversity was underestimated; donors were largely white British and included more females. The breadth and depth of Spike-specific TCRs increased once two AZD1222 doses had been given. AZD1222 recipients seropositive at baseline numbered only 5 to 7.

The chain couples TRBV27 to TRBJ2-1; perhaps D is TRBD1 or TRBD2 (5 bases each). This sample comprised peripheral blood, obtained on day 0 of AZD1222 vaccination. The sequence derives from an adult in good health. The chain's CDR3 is CASSFGADNDEQFF. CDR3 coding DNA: TGTGCCAGCAGTTTCGGGGCAGACAACGATGAGCAGTTCTTC.